The clone carrying this T cell receptor beta chain has at least ten counts. Its matching antigen is unknown. This sample was included in a study of neurological immune-mediated disorders. Study-wide context: Secondary progressive cases numbered 3 among the 35 or so multiple sclerosis patients, while the other 31 were relapsing-remitting.

CDR3 length: 16 residues. CDR1 is SGHTA, CDR2 FQGNSA, per germline. The V gene lost 5 bases and the J gene lost 1 base, with 15 bases spanning the gap. Study conclusions and caveats: TCR-beta repertoires seemed private in all groups, with no expanded CDR3 amino acid sequences shared. Levels of TCR clonal expansion peaked in HTLV-1-associated myelopathy and reached their lowest in multiple sclerosis, under those of healthy controls.

It was by 5'RACE with 10-nucleotide random UMIs that the cDNA was made. A single record per CDR3 protein comes from TCRdb applying MiXCR to the 5' RACE reads. In the table there are 80,000 to 85,000 distinct CDR3 sequences, around 2.6% of which are singletons. This receptor was obtained from a woman younger than 45 with multiple sclerosis. The material sequenced was PBMCs. This chain uses TRBV7-2 with TRBJ2-1; the D gene is possibly TRBD2 (6 bases). The CDR3 coding sequence is TGTGCCAGCAGCCGCTCGACGGGGGTTTCCTACAATGAGCAGTTCTTC. Translation: CASSRSTGVSYNEQFF. Combining the CDR3 with reference TRBV7-2 and TRBJ2-1 gives the whole variable domain GAGVSQSPSNKVTEKGKDVELRCDPISGHTALYWYRQSLGQGLEFLIYFQGNSAPDKSGLPSDRFSAERTGGSVSTLTIQRTQQEDSAVYLCASSRSTGVSYNEQFFGPGTRLTVL.